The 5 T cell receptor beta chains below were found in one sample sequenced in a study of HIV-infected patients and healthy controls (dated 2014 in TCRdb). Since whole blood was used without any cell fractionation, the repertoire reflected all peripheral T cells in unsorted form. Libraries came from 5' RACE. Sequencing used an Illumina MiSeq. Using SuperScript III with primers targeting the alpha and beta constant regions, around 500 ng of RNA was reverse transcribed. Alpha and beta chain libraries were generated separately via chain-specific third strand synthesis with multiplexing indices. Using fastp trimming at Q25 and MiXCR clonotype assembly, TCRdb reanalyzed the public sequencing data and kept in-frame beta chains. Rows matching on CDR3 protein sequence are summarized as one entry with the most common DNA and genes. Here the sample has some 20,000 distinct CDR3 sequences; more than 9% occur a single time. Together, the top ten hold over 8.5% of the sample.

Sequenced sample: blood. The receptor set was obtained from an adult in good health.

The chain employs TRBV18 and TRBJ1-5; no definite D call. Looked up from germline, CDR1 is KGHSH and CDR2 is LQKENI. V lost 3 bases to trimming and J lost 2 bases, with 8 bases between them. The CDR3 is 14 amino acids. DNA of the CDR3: TGTGCCAGCTCACCCTTGGAGGGCAATCAGCCCCAGCATTTT. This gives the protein CASSPLEGNQPQHF.

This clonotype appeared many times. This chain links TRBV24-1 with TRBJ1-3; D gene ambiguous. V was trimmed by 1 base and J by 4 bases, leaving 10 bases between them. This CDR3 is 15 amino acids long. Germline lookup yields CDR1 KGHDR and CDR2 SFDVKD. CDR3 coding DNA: TGTGCCACCAGTGATTTTGGGGATCGAGGAAACACCATATATTTT. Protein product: CATSDFGDRGNTIYF.

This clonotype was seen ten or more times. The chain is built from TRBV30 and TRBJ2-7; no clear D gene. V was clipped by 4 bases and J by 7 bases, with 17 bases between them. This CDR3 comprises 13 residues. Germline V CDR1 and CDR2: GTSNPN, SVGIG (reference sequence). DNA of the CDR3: TGTGCCTGGACCCTTCAGCCCCTTACAGAGCAGTACTTC. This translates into CAWTLQPLTEQYF.

CDR3 sequence (DNA): TGTGCCAGCAATGCCGTCGCGAACACCGGGGAGCTGTTTTTT. Its protein product is CASNAVANTGELFF. This chain uses TRBV6-1 with TRBJ2-2; D uncertain. V was trimmed by 7 bases and J by 0 bases, leaving 9 bases between them. Germline V gives CDR1 MNHNS, CDR2 SASEGT. This CDR3 contains 14 residues.

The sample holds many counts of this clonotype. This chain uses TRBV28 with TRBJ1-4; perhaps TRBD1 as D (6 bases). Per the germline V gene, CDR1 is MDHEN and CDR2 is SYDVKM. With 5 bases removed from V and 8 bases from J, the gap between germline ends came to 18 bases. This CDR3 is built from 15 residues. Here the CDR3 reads CASSPPNREGEKLFF. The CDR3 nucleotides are TGTGCCAGCAGTCCTCCTAACAGGGAAGGAGAAAAACTGTTTTTT.